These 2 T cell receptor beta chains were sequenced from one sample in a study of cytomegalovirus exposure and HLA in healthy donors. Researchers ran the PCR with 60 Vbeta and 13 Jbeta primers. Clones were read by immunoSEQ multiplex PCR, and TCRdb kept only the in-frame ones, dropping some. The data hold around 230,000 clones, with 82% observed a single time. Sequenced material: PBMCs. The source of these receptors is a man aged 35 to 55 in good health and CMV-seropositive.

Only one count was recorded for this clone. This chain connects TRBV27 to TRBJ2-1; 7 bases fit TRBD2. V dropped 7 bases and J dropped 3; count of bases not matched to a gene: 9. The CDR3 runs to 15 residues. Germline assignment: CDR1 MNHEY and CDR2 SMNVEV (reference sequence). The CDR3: CASNEGGSYYNEQFF. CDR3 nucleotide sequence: TGTGCCAGCAACGAAGGCGGGAGCTACTACAATGAGCAGTTCTTC.

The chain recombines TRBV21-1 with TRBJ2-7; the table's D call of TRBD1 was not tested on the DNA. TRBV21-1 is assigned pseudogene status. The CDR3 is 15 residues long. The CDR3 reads CASSKGTGGTYEQYV. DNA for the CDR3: TGTGCCAGCAGCAAAGGTACAGGGGGGACCTACGAGCAGTACGTC.